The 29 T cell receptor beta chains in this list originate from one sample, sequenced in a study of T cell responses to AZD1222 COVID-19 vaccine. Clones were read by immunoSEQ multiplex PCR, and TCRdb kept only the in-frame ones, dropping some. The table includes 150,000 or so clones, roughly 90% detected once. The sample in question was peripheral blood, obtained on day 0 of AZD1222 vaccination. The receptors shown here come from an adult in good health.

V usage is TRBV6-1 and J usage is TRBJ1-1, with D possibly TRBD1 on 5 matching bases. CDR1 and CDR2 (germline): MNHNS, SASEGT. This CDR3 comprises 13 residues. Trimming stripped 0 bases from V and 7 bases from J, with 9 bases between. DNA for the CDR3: TGTGCCAGCAGTGAAGCAAGACAGTTTGAAGCTTTCTTT. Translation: CASSEARQFEAFF.

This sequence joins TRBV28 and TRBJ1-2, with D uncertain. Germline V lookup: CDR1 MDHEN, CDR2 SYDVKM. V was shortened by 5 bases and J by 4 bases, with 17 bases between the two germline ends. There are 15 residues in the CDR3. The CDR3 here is CASSTSQVAFYGYTF. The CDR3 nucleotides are TGTGCCAGCAGTACCTCCCAGGTCGCCTTCTATGGCTACACCTTC.

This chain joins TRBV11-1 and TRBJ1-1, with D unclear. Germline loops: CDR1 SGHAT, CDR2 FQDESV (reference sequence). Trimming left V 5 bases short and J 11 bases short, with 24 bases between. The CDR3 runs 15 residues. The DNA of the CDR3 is TGTGCCAGCAGCCCCCGATTCCCCGGACCTATGCTGGCTTTCTTT. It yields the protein CASSPRFPGPMLAFF.

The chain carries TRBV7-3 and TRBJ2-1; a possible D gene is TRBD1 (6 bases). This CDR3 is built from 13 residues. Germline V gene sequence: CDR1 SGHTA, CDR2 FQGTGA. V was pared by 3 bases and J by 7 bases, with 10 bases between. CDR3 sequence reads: CASSFTGSNEQFF. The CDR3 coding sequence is TGTGCCAGCAGCTTCACAGGGTCGAATGAGCAGTTCTTC.

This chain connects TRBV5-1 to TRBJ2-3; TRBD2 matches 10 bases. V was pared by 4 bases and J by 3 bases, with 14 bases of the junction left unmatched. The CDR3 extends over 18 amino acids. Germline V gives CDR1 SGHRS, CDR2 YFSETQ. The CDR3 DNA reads TGCGCCAGCAGCGGGGGCCTTTCGAGCGGGAGGGAAACAGATACGCAGTATTTT. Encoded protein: CASSGGLSSGRETDTQYF.

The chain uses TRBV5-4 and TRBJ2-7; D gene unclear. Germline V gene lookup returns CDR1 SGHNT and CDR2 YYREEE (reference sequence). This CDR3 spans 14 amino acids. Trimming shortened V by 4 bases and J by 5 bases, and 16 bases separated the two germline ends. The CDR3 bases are TGTGCCAGCAGCACGGGCCTGCTTGTCAACGAGCAGTACTTC. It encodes CASSTGLLVNEQYF.

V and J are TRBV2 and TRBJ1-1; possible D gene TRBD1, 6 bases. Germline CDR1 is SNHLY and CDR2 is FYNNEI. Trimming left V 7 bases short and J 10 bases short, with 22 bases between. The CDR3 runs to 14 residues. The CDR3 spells CASTTDRFLIVAFF. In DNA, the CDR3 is TGTGCCAGCACCACAGACAGGTTTTTAATTGTAGCTTTCTTT.

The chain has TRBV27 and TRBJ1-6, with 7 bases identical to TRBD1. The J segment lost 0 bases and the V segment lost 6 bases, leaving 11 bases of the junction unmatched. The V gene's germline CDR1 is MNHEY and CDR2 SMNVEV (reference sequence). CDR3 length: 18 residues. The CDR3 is CASSPIPQGSSYNSPLHF. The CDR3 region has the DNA TGTGCCAGCAGCCCAATCCCACAGGGGAGCTCCTATAATTCACCCCTCCACTTT.

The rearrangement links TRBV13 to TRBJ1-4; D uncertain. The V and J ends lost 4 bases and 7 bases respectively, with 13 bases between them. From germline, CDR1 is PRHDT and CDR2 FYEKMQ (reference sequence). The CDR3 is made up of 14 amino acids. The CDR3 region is CASSSVKLAEKLFF. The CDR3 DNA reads TGTGCCAGCAGCTCTGTAAAGCTAGCTGAAAAACTGTTTTTT.

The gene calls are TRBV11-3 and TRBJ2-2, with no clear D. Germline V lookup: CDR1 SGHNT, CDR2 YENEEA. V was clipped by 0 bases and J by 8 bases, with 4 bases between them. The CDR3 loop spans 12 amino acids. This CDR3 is CASSLEAGELFF. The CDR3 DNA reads TGTGCCAGCAGCTTAGAAGCGGGGGAGCTGTTTTTT.

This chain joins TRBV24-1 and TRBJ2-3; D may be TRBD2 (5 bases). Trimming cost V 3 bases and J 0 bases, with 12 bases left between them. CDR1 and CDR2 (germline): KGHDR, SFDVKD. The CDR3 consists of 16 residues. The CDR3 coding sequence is TGTGCCACCAGTGATCCTTCGACGGGGAGCACAGATACGCAGTATTTT. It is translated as CATSDPSTGSTDTQYF.

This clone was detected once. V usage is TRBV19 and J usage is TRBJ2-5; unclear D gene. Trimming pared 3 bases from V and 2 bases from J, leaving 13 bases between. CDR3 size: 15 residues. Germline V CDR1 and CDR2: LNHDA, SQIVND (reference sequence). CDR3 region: CASSMVWHSQETQYF. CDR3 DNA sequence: TGTGCCAGTAGTATGGTGTGGCATTCTCAAGAGACCCAGTACTTC.

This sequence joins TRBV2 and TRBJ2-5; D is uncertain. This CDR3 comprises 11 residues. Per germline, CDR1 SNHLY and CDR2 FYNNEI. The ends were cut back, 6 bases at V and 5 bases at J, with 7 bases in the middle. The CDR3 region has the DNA TGTGCCAGCAGCACCTCCGAGACCCAGTACTTC. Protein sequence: CASSTSETQYF.

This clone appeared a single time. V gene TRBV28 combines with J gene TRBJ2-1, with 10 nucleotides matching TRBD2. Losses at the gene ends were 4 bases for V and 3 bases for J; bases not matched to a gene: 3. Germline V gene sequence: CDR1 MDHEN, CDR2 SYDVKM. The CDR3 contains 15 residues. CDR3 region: CASSSWTSGYNEQFF. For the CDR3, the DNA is TGTGCCAGCAGTTCCTGGACTAGCGGCTACAATGAGCAGTTCTTC.

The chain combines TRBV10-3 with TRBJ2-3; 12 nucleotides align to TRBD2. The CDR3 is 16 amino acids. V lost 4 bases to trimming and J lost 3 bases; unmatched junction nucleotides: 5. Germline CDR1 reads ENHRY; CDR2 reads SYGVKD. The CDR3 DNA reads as TGTGCCATCAGTGGTCAAGGGACTAGCGGGACAGATACGCAGTATTTT. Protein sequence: CAISGQGTSGTDTQYF.

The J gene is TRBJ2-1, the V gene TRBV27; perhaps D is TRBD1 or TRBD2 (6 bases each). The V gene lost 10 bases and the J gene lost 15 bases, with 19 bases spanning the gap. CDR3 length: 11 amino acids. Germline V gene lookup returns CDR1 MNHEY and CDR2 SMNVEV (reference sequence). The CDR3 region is CAIEKGGVRFF. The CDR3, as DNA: TGTGCCATCGAAAAGGGGGGTGTTCGGTTCTTC.

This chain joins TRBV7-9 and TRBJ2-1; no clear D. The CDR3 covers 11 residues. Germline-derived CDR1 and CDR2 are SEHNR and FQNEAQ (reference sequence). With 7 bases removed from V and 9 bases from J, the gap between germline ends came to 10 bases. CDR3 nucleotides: TGTGCCAGCATAAGGTCTGCTGAGCAGTTCTTC. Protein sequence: CASIRSAEQFF.

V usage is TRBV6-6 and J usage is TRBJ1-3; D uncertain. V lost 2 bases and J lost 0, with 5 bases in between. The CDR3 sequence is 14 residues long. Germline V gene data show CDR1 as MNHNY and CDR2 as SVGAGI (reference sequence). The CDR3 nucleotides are TGTGCCAGCAGTTACGGACTCTCTGGAAACACCATATATTTT. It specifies CASSYGLSGNTIYF.

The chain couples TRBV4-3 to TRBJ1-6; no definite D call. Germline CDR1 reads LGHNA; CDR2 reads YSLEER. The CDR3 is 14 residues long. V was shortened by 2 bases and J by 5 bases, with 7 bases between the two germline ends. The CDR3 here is CASSQKGNNSPLHF. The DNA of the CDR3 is TGCGCCAGCAGCCAAAAGGGCAATAATTCACCCCTCCACTTT.

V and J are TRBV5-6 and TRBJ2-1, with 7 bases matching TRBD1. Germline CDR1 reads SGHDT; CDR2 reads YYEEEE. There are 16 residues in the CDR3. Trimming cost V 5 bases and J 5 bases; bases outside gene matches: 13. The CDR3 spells CASSSRDSFRNNEQFF. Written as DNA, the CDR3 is TGTGCCAGCAGTTCCCGGGACAGCTTCAGGAACAATGAGCAGTTCTTC.

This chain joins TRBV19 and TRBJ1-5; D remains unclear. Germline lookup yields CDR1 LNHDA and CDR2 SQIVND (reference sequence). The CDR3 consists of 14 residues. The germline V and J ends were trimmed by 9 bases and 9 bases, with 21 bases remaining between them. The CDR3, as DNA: TGTGCCAGCGAAGACCGCCCGAGGTTGGGGCCCCAGCATTTT. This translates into CASEDRPRLGPQHF.

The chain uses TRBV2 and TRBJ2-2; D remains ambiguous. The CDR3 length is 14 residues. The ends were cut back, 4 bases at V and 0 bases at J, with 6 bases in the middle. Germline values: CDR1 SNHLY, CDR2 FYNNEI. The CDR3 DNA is TGTGCCAGCAGTGTTAAAGCGAACACCGGGGAGCTGTTTTTT. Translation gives CASSVKANTGELFF.

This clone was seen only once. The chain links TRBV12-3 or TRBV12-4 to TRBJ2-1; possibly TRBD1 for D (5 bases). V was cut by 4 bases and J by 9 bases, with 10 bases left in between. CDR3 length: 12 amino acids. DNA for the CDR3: TGTGCCAGCAGTTACAGGCTAGGTGAGCAGTTCTTC. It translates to CASSYRLGEQFF.

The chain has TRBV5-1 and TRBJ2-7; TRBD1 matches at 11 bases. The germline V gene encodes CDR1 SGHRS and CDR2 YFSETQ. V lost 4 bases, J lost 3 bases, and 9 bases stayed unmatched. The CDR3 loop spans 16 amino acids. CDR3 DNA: TGCGCCAGCAGCCCGAGCTGGACAGGGGGCAACTACGAGCAGTACTTC. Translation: CASSPSWTGGNYEQYF.

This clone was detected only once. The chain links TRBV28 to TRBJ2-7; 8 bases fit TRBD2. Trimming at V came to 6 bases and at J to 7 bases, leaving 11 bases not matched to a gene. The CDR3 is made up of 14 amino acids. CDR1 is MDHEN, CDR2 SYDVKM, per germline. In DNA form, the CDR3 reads TGTGCCAGCAGCCCAGCGGGAGAGGTACGGGAGCAGTACTTC. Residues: CASSPAGEVREQYF.

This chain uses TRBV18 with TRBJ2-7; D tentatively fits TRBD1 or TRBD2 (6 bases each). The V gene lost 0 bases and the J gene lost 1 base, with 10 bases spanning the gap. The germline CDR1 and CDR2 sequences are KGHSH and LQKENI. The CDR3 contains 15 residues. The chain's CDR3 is CASSPPGGRSYEQYF. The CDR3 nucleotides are TGTGCCAGCTCACCACCCGGGGGCCGATCCTACGAGCAGTACTTC. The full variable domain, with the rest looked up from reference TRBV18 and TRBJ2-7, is NAGVMQNPRHLVRRRGQEARLRCSPMKGHSHVYWYRQLPEEGLKFMVYLQKENIIDESGMPKERFSAEFPKEGPSILRIQQVVRGDSAAYFCASSPPGGRSYEQYFGPGTRLTVT.

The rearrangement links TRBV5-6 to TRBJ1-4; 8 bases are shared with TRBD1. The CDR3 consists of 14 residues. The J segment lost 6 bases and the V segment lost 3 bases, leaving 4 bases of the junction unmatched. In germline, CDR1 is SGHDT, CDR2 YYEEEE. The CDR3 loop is CASSSGTGYEKLFF. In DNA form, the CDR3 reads TGTGCCAGCAGCTCCGGGACAGGATATGAAAAACTGTTTTTT.

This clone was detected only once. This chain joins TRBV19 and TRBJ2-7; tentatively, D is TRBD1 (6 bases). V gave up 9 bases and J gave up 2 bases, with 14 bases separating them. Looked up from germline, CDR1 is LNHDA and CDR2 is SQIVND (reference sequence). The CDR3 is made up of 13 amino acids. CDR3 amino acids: CASRKGQTYEQYF. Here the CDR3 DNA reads TGTGCCAGCAGAAAAGGACAGACCTACGAGCAGTACTTC.

The DNA of the CDR3 is TGTGCCAGCAGTGAAGGACTGGAGGCCATTCAGTACTTC. This encodes CASSEGLEAIQYF. The rearrangement uses TRBV6-1 and TRBJ2-4; maybe TRBD2 (5 bases). Germline-derived CDR1 and CDR2 are MNHNS and SASEGT. The CDR3 runs 13 residues. V was cut by 1 base and J by 9 bases, with 10 bases left in between.